The entry that follows covers one T cell receptor (beta chain) sequence. As processed by the authors: Reference gene primer amplification yielded estimated nucleated cell counts. The data were produced by immunoSEQ multiplex PCR, yet TCRdb's version contains in-frame clones alone and is incomplete. The D gene and trimming were derived from the DNA, and the V and J assignments and clone size from that table. The sample has approximately 64,000 clones, over 75% seen once. These data originate in a study of blood T cell repertoires in COVID-19. The source material was peripheral blood. This receptor was identified in a man between 65 and 80 years old with acute or convalescent COVID-19.

CDR3 amino acids: CASSVAGQGEGSPLHF. The CDR3, as DNA: TGTGCCAGCAGCGTAGCAGGACAGGGGGAGGGTTCACCCCTCCACTTT. The chain joins TRBV9 to TRBJ1-6; TRBD1 matches 10 bases. With V trimmed by 0 bases and J by 9 bases, 6 bases remained unmatched. CDR3 length: 16 amino acids. Germline lookup yields CDR1 SGDLS and CDR2 YYNGEE.